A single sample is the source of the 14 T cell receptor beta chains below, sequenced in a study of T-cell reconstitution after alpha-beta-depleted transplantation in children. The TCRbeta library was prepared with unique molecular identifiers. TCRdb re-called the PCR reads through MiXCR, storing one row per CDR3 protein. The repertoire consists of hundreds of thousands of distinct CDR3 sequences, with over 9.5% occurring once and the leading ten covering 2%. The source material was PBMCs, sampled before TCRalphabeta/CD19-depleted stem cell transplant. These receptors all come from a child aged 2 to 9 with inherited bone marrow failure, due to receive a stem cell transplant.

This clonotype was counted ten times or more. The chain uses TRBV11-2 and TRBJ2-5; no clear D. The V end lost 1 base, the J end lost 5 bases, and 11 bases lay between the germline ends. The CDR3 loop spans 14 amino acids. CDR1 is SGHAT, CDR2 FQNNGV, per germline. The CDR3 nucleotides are TGTGCCAGCAGCTTAGCTGGCAGCGACGAGACCCAGTACTTC. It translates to CASSLAGSDETQYF.

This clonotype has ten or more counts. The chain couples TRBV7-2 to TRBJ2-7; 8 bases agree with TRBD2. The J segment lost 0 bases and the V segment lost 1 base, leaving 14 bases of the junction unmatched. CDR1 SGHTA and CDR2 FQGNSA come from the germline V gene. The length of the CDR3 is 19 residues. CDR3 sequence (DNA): TGTGCCAGCAGCTTAGGTAGTTTCACTAGCGGAGGAAGCTCCTACGAGCAGTACTTC. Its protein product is CASSLGSFTSGGSSYEQYF.

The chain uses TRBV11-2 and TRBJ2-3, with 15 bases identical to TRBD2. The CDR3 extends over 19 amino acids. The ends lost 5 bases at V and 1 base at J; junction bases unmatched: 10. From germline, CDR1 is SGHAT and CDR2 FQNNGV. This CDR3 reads CASSGRGLAGGPGTDTQYF. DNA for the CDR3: TGTGCCAGCAGCGGACGTGGACTAGCGGGAGGGCCGGGCACAGATACGCAGTATTTT.

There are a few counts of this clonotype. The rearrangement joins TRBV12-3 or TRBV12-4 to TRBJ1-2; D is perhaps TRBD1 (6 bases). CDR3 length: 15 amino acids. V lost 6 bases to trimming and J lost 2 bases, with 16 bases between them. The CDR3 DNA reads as TGTGCCAGCAGAGTTATCAGGGGTTCCAACTATGGCTACACCTTC. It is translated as CASRVIRGSNYGYTF.

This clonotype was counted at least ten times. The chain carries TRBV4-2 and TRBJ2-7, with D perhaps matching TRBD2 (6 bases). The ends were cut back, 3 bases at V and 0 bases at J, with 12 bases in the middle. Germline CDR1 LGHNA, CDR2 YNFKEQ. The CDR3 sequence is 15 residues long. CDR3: CASSQGSGFSYEQYF. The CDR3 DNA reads TGTGCCAGCAGCCAGGGTAGCGGATTCTCCTACGAGCAGTACTTC.

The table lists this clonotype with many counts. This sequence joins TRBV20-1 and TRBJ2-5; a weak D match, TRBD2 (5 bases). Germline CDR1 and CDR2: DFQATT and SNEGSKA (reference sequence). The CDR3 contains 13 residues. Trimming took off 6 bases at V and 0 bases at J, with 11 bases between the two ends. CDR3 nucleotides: TGCAGTGCAGGACTGCAGTACCAAGAGACCCAGTACTTC. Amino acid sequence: CSAGLQYQETQYF.

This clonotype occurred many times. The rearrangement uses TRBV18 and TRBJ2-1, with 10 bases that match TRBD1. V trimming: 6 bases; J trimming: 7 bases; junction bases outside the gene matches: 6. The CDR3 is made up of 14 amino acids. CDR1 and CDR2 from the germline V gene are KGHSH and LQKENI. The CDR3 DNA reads TGTGCCAGCTCCTCGGGACAGGGGCCGAATGAGCAGTTCTTC. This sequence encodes CASSSGQGPNEQFF.

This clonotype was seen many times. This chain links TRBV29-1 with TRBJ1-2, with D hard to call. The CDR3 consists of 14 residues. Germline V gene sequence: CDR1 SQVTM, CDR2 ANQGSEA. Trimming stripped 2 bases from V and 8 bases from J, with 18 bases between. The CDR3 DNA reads TGCAGCGTTGAAACAGCTATAGAGCTATTAGGCTACACCTTC. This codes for CSVETAIELLGYTF.

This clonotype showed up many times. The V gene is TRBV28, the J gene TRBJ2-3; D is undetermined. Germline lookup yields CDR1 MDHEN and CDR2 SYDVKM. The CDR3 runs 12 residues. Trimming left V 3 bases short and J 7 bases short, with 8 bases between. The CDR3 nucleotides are TGTGCCAGCAGTTTCCGACGCAATACGCAGTATTTT. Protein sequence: CASSFRRNTQYF.

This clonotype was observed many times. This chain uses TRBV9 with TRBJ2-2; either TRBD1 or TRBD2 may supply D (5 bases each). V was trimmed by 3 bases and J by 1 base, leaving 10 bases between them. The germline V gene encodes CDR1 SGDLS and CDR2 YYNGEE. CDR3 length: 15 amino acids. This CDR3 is CASSAGTVNTGELFF. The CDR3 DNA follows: TGTGCCAGCAGCGCCGGGACGGTGAACACCGGGGAGCTGTTTTTT.

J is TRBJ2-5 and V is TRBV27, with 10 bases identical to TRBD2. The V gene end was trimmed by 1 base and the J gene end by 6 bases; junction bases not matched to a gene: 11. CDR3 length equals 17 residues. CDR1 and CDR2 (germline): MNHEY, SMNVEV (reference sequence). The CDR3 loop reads CASSLFGLAGEKKTQYF. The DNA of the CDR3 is TGTGCCAGCAGTTTATTTGGTCTAGCGGGAGAAAAAAAGACCCAGTACTTC.

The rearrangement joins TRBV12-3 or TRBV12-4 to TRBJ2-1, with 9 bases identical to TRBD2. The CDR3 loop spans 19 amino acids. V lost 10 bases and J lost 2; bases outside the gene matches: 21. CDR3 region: CAISSWGGRAGSAYNEQFF. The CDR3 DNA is TGTGCCATCTCCTCTTGGGGCGGGAGGGCCGGGTCAGCCTACAATGAGCAGTTCTTC.

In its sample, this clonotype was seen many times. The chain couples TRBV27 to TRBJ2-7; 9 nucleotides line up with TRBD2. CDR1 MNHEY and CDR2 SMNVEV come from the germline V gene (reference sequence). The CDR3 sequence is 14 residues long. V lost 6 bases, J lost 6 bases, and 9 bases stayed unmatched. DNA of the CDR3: TGTGCCAGCAGATCCCTAGCGGGACCCCCCGAGCAGTACTTC. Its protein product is CASRSLAGPPEQYF.

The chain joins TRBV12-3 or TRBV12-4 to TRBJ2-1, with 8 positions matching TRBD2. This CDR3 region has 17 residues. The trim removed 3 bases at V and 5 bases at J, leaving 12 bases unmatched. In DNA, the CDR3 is TGTGCCAGCAGTTTGGGGGGGACGGGAGGGATGAACAATGAGCAGTTCTTC. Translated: CASSLGGTGGMNNEQFF.